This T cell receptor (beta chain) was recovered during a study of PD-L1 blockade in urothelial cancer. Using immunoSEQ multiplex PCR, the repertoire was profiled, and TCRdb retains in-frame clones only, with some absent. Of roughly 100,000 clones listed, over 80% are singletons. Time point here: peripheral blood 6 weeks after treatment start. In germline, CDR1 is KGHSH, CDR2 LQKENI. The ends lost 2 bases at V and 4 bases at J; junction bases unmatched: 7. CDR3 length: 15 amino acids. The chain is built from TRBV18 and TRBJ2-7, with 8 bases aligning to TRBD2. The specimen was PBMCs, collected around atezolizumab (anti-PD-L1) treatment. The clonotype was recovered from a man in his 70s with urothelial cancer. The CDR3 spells CASSPFASGGYEQYF. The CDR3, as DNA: TGTGCCAGCTCACCATTCGCCAGCGGGGGTTACGAGCAGTACTTC.